This TCR beta chain was recorded in a study of blood T cell repertoires in COVID-19. Study-level background: From the United States, Italy and Spain came samples of acute and convalescent COVID-19. From T cells, B-cell-depleted T cells, or PBMCs came the material, which was cDNA or gDNA.

This CDR3 spans 17 amino acids. Losses at the gene ends were 1 base for V and 5 bases for J; bases not matched to a gene: 11. Germline CDR1 reads SGHNT; CDR2 reads YENEEA. Under the authors' procedure: Researchers report that nucleated cell counts were estimated from reference gene primer amplification. TCRdb keeps only in-frame clones here, not all; method: immunoSEQ multiplex PCR. V, J and clone size are taken as reported in that table, and D and trimming were inferred from the DNA itself. This sample has approximately 160,000 clones; 90% occur once, and the top ten carry 0.5% to 0.55%. The chain uses TRBV11-3 and TRBJ2-1, with 7 bases lining up with TRBD2. This clonotype originated in a man between 50 and 59 years old with acute or convalescent COVID-19. Sequenced material: peripheral blood. The CDR3 DNA reads as TGTGCCAGCAGCTTAGCGGGGAGGGCTAGCGGCAACAATGAGCAGTTCTTC. Protein sequence: CASSLAGRASGNNEQFF.